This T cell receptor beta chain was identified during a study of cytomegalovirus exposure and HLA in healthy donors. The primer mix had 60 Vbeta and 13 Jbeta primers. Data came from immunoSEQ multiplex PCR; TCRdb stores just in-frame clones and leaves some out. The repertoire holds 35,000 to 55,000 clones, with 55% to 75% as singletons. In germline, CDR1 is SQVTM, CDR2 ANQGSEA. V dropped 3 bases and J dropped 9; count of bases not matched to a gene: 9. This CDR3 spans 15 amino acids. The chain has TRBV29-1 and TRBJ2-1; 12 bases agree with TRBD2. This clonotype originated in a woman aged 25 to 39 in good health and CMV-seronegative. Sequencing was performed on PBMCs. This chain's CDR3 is CSVESTSGRRGEQFF. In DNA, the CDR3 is TGCAGCGTTGAGTCGACTAGCGGGAGAAGGGGTGAGCAGTTCTTC.